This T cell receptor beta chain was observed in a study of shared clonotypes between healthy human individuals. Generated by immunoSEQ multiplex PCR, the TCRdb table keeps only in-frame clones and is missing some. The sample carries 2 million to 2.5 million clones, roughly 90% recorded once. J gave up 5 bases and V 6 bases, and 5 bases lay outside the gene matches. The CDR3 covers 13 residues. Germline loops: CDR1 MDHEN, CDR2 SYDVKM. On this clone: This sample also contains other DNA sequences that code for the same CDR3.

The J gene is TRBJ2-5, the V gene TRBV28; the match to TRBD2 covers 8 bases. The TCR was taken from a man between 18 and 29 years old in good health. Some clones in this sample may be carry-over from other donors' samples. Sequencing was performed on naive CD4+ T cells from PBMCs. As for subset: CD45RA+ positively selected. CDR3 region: CASSPGGRETQYF. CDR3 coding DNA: TGTGCCAGCAGCCCGGGAGGGAGGGAGACCCAGTACTTC. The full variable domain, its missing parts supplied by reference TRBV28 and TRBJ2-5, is DVKVTQSSRYLVKRTGEKVFLECVQDMDHENMFWYRQDPGLGLRLIYFSYDVKMKEKGDIPEGYSVSREKKERFSLILESASTNQTSMYLCASSPGGRETQYFGPGTRLLVL.